These T cell receptor beta chains were read from a single sample in a study of response to subunit inactivated influenza vaccine. TCRdb re-derived calls from the RT-PCR reads in MiXCR, one entry per CDR3 protein. The sample contains fewer than 750,000 distinct CDR3 sequences, 12% to 15% of which appear only once. This material consisted of PBMCs from blood, taken 11 to 12 days after vaccination. All receptors derive from a man between 50 and 59 years old who received an inactivated influenza vaccine. Each CDR3 is given with its conserved first and last residue. Fields, in order: D gene, clone size, V gene, J gene, CDR3 DNA, CDR3 protein. The D gene is left open where the match is weak. Clone size, where shown, is once, few, many, or a class for clones that have expanded.

D gene: NA; clone size: few; V gene: TRBV28; J gene: TRBJ2-3; CDR3 DNA: TGTGCCAGCAGGAAAGTGGGTGGACACACAGATACGCAGTATTTT; CDR3 protein: CASRKVGGHTDTQYF
D gene: TRBD1; clone size: many; V gene: TRBV7-2; J gene: TRBJ2-5; CDR3 DNA: TGTGCCAGCAGCTTCCAGACAGGGGGCAGGGAGACCCAGTACTTC; CDR3 protein: CASSFQTGGRETQYF
D gene: TRBD2; clone size: few; V gene: TRBV6-2/TRBV6-3; J gene: TRBJ2-1; CDR3 DNA: TGTGCCAGCAGTTACCTCAGCGGGAGAGCCAATGAGCAGTTCTTC; CDR3 protein: CASSYLSGRANEQFF
D gene: TRBD1; clone size: NA; V gene: TRBV7-9; J gene: TRBJ1-1; CDR3 DNA: TGTGCCAGCAGCTCCGGGACAGGGTGGGACACTGAAGCTTTCTTT; CDR3 protein: CASSSGTGWDTEAFF
D gene: NA; clone size: few; V gene: TRBV28; J gene: TRBJ1-5; CDR3 DNA: TGTGCCAGCAGTCAAGACAGGAGGGATCAGCCCCAGCATTTT; CDR3 protein: CASSQDRRDQPQHF
D gene: NA; clone size: NA; V gene: TRBV5-1; J gene: TRBJ1-1; CDR3 DNA: TGCGCCAGCAGCGCATCAAACAGTCTTCCGGAAGCTTTCTTT; CDR3 protein: CASSASNSLPEAFF
D gene: NA; clone size: NA; V gene: TRBV5-1; J gene: TRBJ2-1; CDR3 DNA: TGCGCCAGCAGCTCGGAGGGGGCCTCCTACAATGAGCAGTTCTTC; CDR3 protein: CASSSEGASYNEQFF
D gene: NA; clone size: few; V gene: TRBV6-2/TRBV6-3; J gene: TRBJ1-5; CDR3 DNA: TGTGCCAGCATGCAGAATAGCAATCAGCCCCAGCATTTT; CDR3 protein: CASMQNSNQPQHF
D gene: TRBD1; clone size: NA; V gene: TRBV7-2; J gene: TRBJ2-7; CDR3 DNA: TGTGCCAGCAGCTCAGACCTGACAGGGGGACGCGACGAGCAGTACTTC; CDR3 protein: CASSSDLTGGRDEQYF
D gene: NA; clone size: few; V gene: TRBV5-1; J gene: TRBJ2-2; CDR3 DNA: TGCGCCAGCAGCTTGGTAATCCACAGCAACACCGGGGAGCTGTTTTTT; CDR3 protein: CASSLVIHSNTGELFF
D gene: TRBD2; clone size: NA; V gene: TRBV5-1; J gene: TRBJ2-1; CDR3 DNA: TGCGCCAGCAGCTTGTCTAGCGGGCGGGAGCAGTTCTTC; CDR3 protein: CASSLSSGREQFF
D gene: TRBD1; clone size: few; V gene: TRBV12-3/TRBV12-4; J gene: TRBJ2-7; CDR3 DNA: TGTGCCAGCAGTTTGCGGGGACAGGGGTTCTACGAGCAGTACTTC; CDR3 protein: CASSLRGQGFYEQYF
D gene: NA; clone size: few; V gene: TRBV2; J gene: TRBJ2-1; CDR3 DNA: TGTGCCAGCAGCCCCTCAGCGGAGGGGGGCCAGCTCTTC; CDR3 protein: CASSPSAEGGQLF
D gene: NA; clone size: few; V gene: TRBV7-9; J gene: TRBJ1-2; CDR3 DNA: TGTGCCAGCACCGCTGGGGGGGCGAGTGACTACACCTTC; CDR3 protein: CASTAGGASDYTF
D gene: TRBD2; clone size: few; V gene: TRBV3-1; J gene: TRBJ2-5; CDR3 DNA: TGTGCCAGCAGCCAGACTAGCGGGAGAGCTTTTGGGGAGACCCAGTACTTC; CDR3 protein: CASSQTSGRAFGETQYF
D gene: NA; clone size: NA; V gene: TRBV12-3/TRBV12-4; J gene: TRBJ1-2; CDR3 DNA: TGTGCCAGCAGTTTGGTGGCCAGGGGCTATGGCTACACCTTC; CDR3 protein: CASSLVARGYGYTF
D gene: TRBD2; clone size: many; V gene: TRBV28; J gene: TRBJ2-1; CDR3 DNA: TGTGCCAGCAGACTAGCGGGAGGGCCTGGGTCCTACAATGAGCAGTTCTTC; CDR3 protein: CASRLAGGPGSYNEQFF
D gene: TRBD2; clone size: few; V gene: TRBV3-1; J gene: TRBJ2-2; CDR3 DNA: TGTGCCAGCAGCACGGACCTGGGACTAGCGGGGAACACCGGGGAGCTGTTTTTT; CDR3 protein: CASSTDLGLAGNTGELFF
D gene: TRBD2; clone size: NA; V gene: TRBV4-3; J gene: TRBJ2-1; CDR3 DNA: TGCGCCAGCAGCCAAGAAGTAGTGGGACTAGCGGGAGTGAATGAGCAGTTCTTC; CDR3 protein: CASSQEVVGLAGVNEQFF
D gene: NA; clone size: few; V gene: TRBV15; J gene: TRBJ2-3; CDR3 DNA: TGTGCCACCTCTGGGGGGTTAACAGATACGCAGTATTTT; CDR3 protein: CATSGGLTDTQYF
D gene: TRBD2; clone size: few; V gene: TRBV29-1; J gene: TRBJ2-2; CDR3 DNA: TGCAGCGTCGGACTAGACACCGGGGAGCTGTTTTTT; CDR3 protein: CSVGLDTGELFF
D gene: TRBD2; clone size: few; V gene: TRBV12-3/TRBV12-4; J gene: TRBJ2-1; CDR3 DNA: TGTGCCAGCAATCCAGACGGGGGGGAGTTTGAGCAGTTCTTC; CDR3 protein: CASNPDGGEFEQFF
D gene: NA; clone size: NA; V gene: TRBV20-1; J gene: TRBJ2-3; CDR3 DNA: TGCAGTGCTAGTACGGGCAGTCGCACAGATACGCAGTATTTT; CDR3 protein: CSASTGSRTDTQYF
D gene: NA; clone size: NA; V gene: TRBV28; J gene: TRBJ1-1; CDR3 DNA: TGTGCCAGCAGTTTAATAAGGACAGTAAACACTGAAGCTTTCTTT; CDR3 protein: CASSLIRTVNTEAFF
D gene: NA; clone size: NA; V gene: TRBV29-1; J gene: TRBJ2-5; CDR3 DNA: TGCAGCGTTGGAGGGACATCCCAAGAGACCCAGTACTTC; CDR3 protein: CSVGGTSQETQYF
D gene: NA; clone size: few; V gene: TRBV5-1; J gene: TRBJ1-2; CDR3 DNA: TGCGCCAGCAGCTTGGAAGTCGGGGGCTTGGGCTATGGCTACACCTTC; CDR3 protein: CASSLEVGGLGYGYTF
D gene: NA; clone size: NA; V gene: TRBV7-9; J gene: TRBJ1-6; CDR3 DNA: TGTGCCAGCAGCTTCCTCTCGGGCCAGGGTGGCTCACCCCTCCACTTT; CDR3 protein: CASSFLSGQGGSPLHF
D gene: NA; clone size: few; V gene: TRBV20-1; J gene: TRBJ2-1; CDR3 DNA: TGCAGTGCAGGGGCTAGACTCTACAATGAGCAGTTCTTC; CDR3 protein: CSAGARLYNEQFF
D gene: NA; clone size: few; V gene: TRBV6-4; J gene: TRBJ2-6; CDR3 DNA: TGTGCCAGCGAGTCAGGGAAAAGGAGCTCTGGGGCCAACGTCCTGACTTTC; CDR3 protein: CASESGKRSSGANVLTF
D gene: NA; clone size: few; V gene: TRBV3-1; J gene: TRBJ2-3; CDR3 DNA: TGTGCCAGCAGCCATCGGGACTCCCTTATGGATACGCAGTATTTT; CDR3 protein: CASSHRDSLMDTQYF
D gene: TRBD1; clone size: few; V gene: TRBV20-1; J gene: TRBJ2-6; CDR3 DNA: TGCAGTGTCAAAGGGACAGGTCGTCCTGGGGCCAACGTCCTGACTTTC; CDR3 protein: CSVKGTGRPGANVLTF
D gene: NA; clone size: few; V gene: TRBV6-1; J gene: TRBJ1-4; CDR3 DNA: TGTGCCAGCAGCCCTCGGGTCCGGGAAAAACTGTTTTTT; CDR3 protein: CASSPRVREKLFF
D gene: NA; clone size: many; V gene: TRBV20-1; J gene: TRBJ2-3; CDR3 DNA: TGCAGTGCTAGACACACAGATACGCAGTATTTT; CDR3 protein: CSARHTDTQYF
D gene: TRBD1; clone size: few; V gene: TRBV25-1; J gene: TRBJ1-4; CDR3 DNA: TGTGCCAGCAGTAGCCCGGACAGGGTAAATGAAAAACTGTTTTTT; CDR3 protein: CASSSPDRVNEKLFF
D gene: NA; clone size: NA; V gene: TRBV24-1; J gene: TRBJ2-1; CDR3 DNA: TGTGCCACCAGTTTCGGGACTGATAACAATGAGCAGTTCTTC; CDR3 protein: CATSFGTDNNEQFF
D gene: NA; clone size: NA; V gene: TRBV6-5; J gene: TRBJ1-5; CDR3 DNA: TGTGCCAGCAGTTACTCTGGGATTGGACAGCCCCAGCATTTT; CDR3 protein: CASSYSGIGQPQHF
D gene: TRBD2; clone size: few; V gene: TRBV19; J gene: TRBJ2-7; CDR3 DNA: TGTGCCAGTAGTAGCCGGGGGGAATGGTACGAGCAGTACTTC; CDR3 protein: CASSSRGEWYEQYF
D gene: NA; clone size: NA; V gene: TRBV5-6; J gene: TRBJ2-5; CDR3 DNA: TGTGCCAGCAGCTTGACTAGCATACAAGAGACCCAGTACTTC; CDR3 protein: CASSLTSIQETQYF
D gene: NA; clone size: NA; V gene: TRBV5-1; J gene: TRBJ2-5; CDR3 DNA: TGCGCCAGCAGCTGGGGTAGCGGCCCCCAAGAGACCCAGTACTTC; CDR3 protein: CASSWGSGPQETQYF
D gene: NA; clone size: few; V gene: TRBV12-3/TRBV12-4; J gene: TRBJ1-5; CDR3 DNA: TGTGCCAGCAGTCGCGACGGGGTAAAGGGCCAGCCCCAGCATTTT; CDR3 protein: CASSRDGVKGQPQHF
D gene: TRBD1; clone size: few; V gene: TRBV5-1; J gene: TRBJ2-3; CDR3 DNA: TGCGCCAGCAGCTTGGCCCCGGACAGGGAGACAGATACGCAGTATTTT; CDR3 protein: CASSLAPDRETDTQYF
D gene: TRBD2; clone size: few; V gene: TRBV5-1; J gene: TRBJ2-1; CDR3 DNA: TGCGCCAGCAGCTCGGGGACTAGCGGGTTCTACAATGAGCAGTTCTTC; CDR3 protein: CASSSGTSGFYNEQFF
D gene: NA; clone size: NA; V gene: TRBV3-1; J gene: TRBJ2-5; CDR3 DNA: TGTGCCAGCAGCCCAGGGACTGCCCTGGAGACCCAGTACTTC; CDR3 protein: CASSPGTALETQYF
D gene: NA; clone size: few; V gene: TRBV5-1; J gene: TRBJ2-1; CDR3 DNA: TGCGCCAGCAGCCCCCAGGCCATACCGGGACACGGGCCAGGGCAGTTCTTC; CDR3 protein: CASSPQAIPGHGPGQFF
D gene: NA; clone size: few; V gene: TRBV20-1; J gene: TRBJ2-2; CDR3 DNA: TGCAGTGCTAGCGGGGTTACGAACACCGGGGAGCTGTTTTTT; CDR3 protein: CSASGVTNTGELFF
D gene: NA; clone size: NA; V gene: TRBV18; J gene: TRBJ2-5; CDR3 DNA: TGTGCCAGCTCACCACCAGGACTCTCGGGGGAGACCCAGTACTTC; CDR3 protein: CASSPPGLSGETQYF
D gene: TRBD1; clone size: many; V gene: TRBV5-1; J gene: TRBJ2-3; CDR3 DNA: TGCGCCAGCAGCTTGGAGAGGACAGGGTCCGCAGATACGCAGTATTTT; CDR3 protein: CASSLERTGSADTQYF
D gene: NA; clone size: few; V gene: TRBV27; J gene: TRBJ2-5; CDR3 DNA: TGTGCCAGCAGTTTTGGCGGGACGAACCAAGAGACCCAGTACTTC; CDR3 protein: CASSFGGTNQETQYF
D gene: TRBD1; clone size: few; V gene: TRBV6-1; J gene: TRBJ2-2; CDR3 DNA: TGTGCCAGCAGAACCGGGACAGGGATTGAGTCCGGGGAGCTGTTTTTT; CDR3 protein: CASRTGTGIESGELFF
D gene: NA; clone size: few; V gene: TRBV5-1; J gene: TRBJ2-5; CDR3 DNA: TGCGCCAGCAGCTTCCGTTGGGGGGCCGGTGGAGAGACCCAGTACTTC; CDR3 protein: CASSFRWGAGGETQYF
D gene: TRBD2; clone size: few; V gene: TRBV28; J gene: TRBJ2-5; CDR3 DNA: TGTGCCAGCAGCAACGACCGAATATCGACTAGCGGGGAACAGACCCAGTACTTC; CDR3 protein: CASSNDRISTSGEQTQYF
D gene: NA; clone size: NA; V gene: TRBV9; J gene: TRBJ2-3; CDR3 DNA: TGTGCCAGCAGCCGTAGTTACCTCGACGTGAGCCTCCCCCCCGCAGATACGCAGTATTTT; CDR3 protein: CASSRSYLDVSLPPADTQYF
D gene: NA; clone size: few; V gene: TRBV4-2; J gene: TRBJ2-7; CDR3 DNA: TGTGCCAGCAGCCAAGATTTGTCGGGGGTGCCCTACGAGCAGTACTTC; CDR3 protein: CASSQDLSGVPYEQYF
D gene: NA; clone size: many; V gene: TRBV24-1; J gene: TRBJ2-1; CDR3 DNA: TGTGCCACCAGTGATCCACAGACGAGCTCCTACAATGAGCAGTTCTTC; CDR3 protein: CATSDPQTSSYNEQFF
D gene: TRBD2; clone size: NA; V gene: TRBV5-1; J gene: TRBJ2-1; CDR3 DNA: TGCGCCAGCAGCGGGTCGACTAGCGGGAGGGCCAATGAGCAGTTCTTC; CDR3 protein: CASSGSTSGRANEQFF
D gene: TRBD1; clone size: many; V gene: TRBV10-3; J gene: TRBJ2-5; CDR3 DNA: TGTGCCATCAGTGAGCCGGACAGGGGTCAGACCCAGTACTTC; CDR3 protein: CAISEPDRGQTQYF
D gene: NA; clone size: NA; V gene: TRBV12-3/TRBV12-4; J gene: TRBJ1-1; CDR3 DNA: TGTGCCAGCAGGGAGACTGCAGAAGCTTTCTTT; CDR3 protein: CASRETAEAFF